The 30 T cell receptor beta chains below all came from one sample that was sequenced in a study of T cells in localized non-small cell lung cancer. This table comes from immunoSEQ multiplex PCR, and its TCRdb copy is limited to in-frame clones, with some not included. The repertoire holds about 2,900 clones, with approximately 24% as singletons. The material sequenced was lung tumor tissue, taken before any cancer treatment. The receptor source for this set is a male donor aged 60 or over with stage III lung adenocarcinoma.

The genes are TRBV11-3 and TRBJ2-2; a possible D gene is TRBD2 (6 bases). Germline CDR1 is SGHNT and CDR2 is YENEEA. V was trimmed by 5 bases and J by 3 bases, leaving 19 bases between them. CDR3 length equals 17 residues. CDR3 loop: CASSPEWGEEHTGELFF. CDR3 DNA: TGTGCCAGCAGCCCCGAGTGGGGGGAGGAACACACCGGGGAGCTGTTTTTT.

J is TRBJ2-7 and V is TRBV19; D is possibly TRBD1 or TRBD2 (7 bases each). Germline-derived CDR1 and CDR2 are LNHDA and SQIVND (reference sequence). CDR3 length: 13 amino acids. The V gene lost 5 bases and the J gene lost 4 bases, with 12 bases spanning the gap. The CDR3 is CASSLQGGYEQYF. DNA of the CDR3: TGTGCCAGTAGTCTTCAGGGGGGGTACGAGCAGTACTTC.

The rearrangement joins TRBV30 to TRBJ1-1; 7 bases line up with TRBD1. The CDR3 has 14 amino acids. J lost 1 base, V lost 1 base, and 3 bases had no gene match. CDR1 and CDR2 from the germline V gene are GTSNPN and SVGIG (reference sequence). CDR3 DNA sequence: TGTGCCTGGAGTGCGGGACAGTGGAACACTGAAGCTTTCTTT. This translates into CAWSAGQWNTEAFF.

This clone was seen a few times. The rearrangement links TRBV15 to TRBJ1-2; D is possibly TRBD1 (5 bases). CDR3 length: 14 residues. Germline CDR1 LNHNV, CDR2 YYDKDF (reference sequence). V was pared by 1 base and J by 4 bases, with 10 bases between. The CDR3 loop is CATSRALGVYGYTF. The CDR3 DNA sequence: TGTGCCACCAGCAGAGCGCTAGGGGTCTATGGCTACACCTTC.

This clone has just a few counts. The J gene is TRBJ1-1, the V gene TRBV28; D perhaps matches TRBD1 (5 bases). The CDR3 covers 13 residues. With 6 bases removed from V and 3 bases from J, the gap between germline ends came to 11 bases. CDR1 and CDR2 (germline): MDHEN, SYDVKM. CDR3 in amino acids: CASSWGGDTEAFF. Here the CDR3 DNA reads TGTGCCAGCAGCTGGGGGGGGGACACTGAAGCTTTCTTT.

This clone is classed as medium-sized. The CDR3 DNA is TGTGCCAGCAGCGGGTCTAGCGGGATCCACGAGCAGTACTTC. Translation: CASSGSSGIHEQYF. The V call is TRBV9, the J call TRBJ2-7, with 9 nucleotides matching TRBD2. This CDR3 contains 14 residues. In germline, CDR1 is SGDLS, CDR2 YYNGEE. V lost 3 bases and J lost 5; bases outside the gene matches: 6.

This clone was found a few times. The CDR3 reads CASSPHRDRVNYGYTF. In nucleotides, the CDR3 is TGTGCCAGCAGTCCCCACCGGGACAGAGTCAACTATGGCTACACCTTC. The V gene is TRBV6-8, the J gene TRBJ1-2; 7 nucleotides line up with TRBD1. Germline CDR1 is MNHGY and CDR2 is SAAAGT. V lost 5 bases to trimming and J lost 2 bases; unmatched junction nucleotides: 11. The CDR3 sequence is 16 residues long.

This sequence joins TRBV29-1 and TRBJ1-1; D call uncertain. The CDR3 sequence is 14 residues long. Per germline, CDR1 SQVTM and CDR2 ANQGSEA. The V and J ends lost 2 bases and 1 base respectively, with 11 bases between them. CDR3 sequence: CSVEMRTSNTEAFF. The CDR3, as DNA: TGCAGCGTTGAAATGCGGACCTCGAACACTGAAGCTTTCTTT.

The chain links TRBV28 to TRBJ1-1; a weak D match, TRBD1 (5 bases). The CDR3 runs to 12 residues. Germline V gene lookup returns CDR1 MDHEN and CDR2 SYDVKM. The V end was cut by 6 bases, the J end by 3 bases, with 8 bases between. In DNA, the CDR3 is TGTGCCAGCAGGGGGGTGGACACTGAAGCTTTCTTT. Its protein is CASRGVDTEAFF.

The V gene is TRBV19, the J gene TRBJ1-1, with a weak D call TRBD1 (5 bases). From germline, CDR1 is LNHDA and CDR2 SQIVND (reference sequence). The CDR3 runs to 14 residues. The V gene lost 2 bases and the J gene lost 6 bases, with 13 bases spanning the gap. The CDR3 loop reads CASSIWGVEAEAFF. The CDR3 DNA sequence: TGTGCCAGTAGTATATGGGGGGTAGAGGCTGAAGCTTTCTTT.

The rearrangement joins TRBV19 to TRBJ2-7, with D possibly being TRBD1 or TRBD2 (5 bases each). The CDR3 contains 15 residues. The V end was cut by 1 base, the J end by 3 bases, with 13 bases between. Germline V gives CDR1 LNHDA, CDR2 SQIVND (reference sequence). The CDR3 region is CASSIVVGGIYEQYF. CDR3 nucleotide sequence: TGTGCCAGTAGTATAGTCGTTGGGGGAATCTACGAGCAGTACTTC.

The J gene is TRBJ1-2, the V gene TRBV9, with 9 bases identical to TRBD1. Unmatched junction bases numbered 6, after V lost 7 bases and J lost 2 bases. Per the germline V gene, CDR1 is SGDLS and CDR2 is YYNGEE. The CDR3 runs to 14 residues. CDR3 sequence: CASDPGQGNYGYTF. The CDR3 bases are TGTGCCAGCGATCCGGGACAGGGAAACTATGGCTACACCTTC.

V and J are TRBV28 and TRBJ2-7; possibly TRBD2 for D (6 bases). The V gene's germline CDR1 is MDHEN and CDR2 SYDVKM. The CDR3 runs to 15 residues. V shed 3 bases and J shed 7 bases, with 19 bases lying between them. The CDR3 sequence: CASSLTQEGSGEQYF. CDR3 DNA sequence: TGTGCCAGCAGTTTGACTCAGGAGGGTTCGGGGGAGCAGTACTTC.

This chain links TRBV5-1 with TRBJ1-1; the D gene is possibly TRBD1 (6 bases). Germline CDR1 SGHRS, CDR2 YFSETQ. CDR3 length equals 17 residues. Trimming stripped 0 bases from V and 1 base from J, with 16 bases between. As DNA, the CDR3 is TGCGCCAGCAGCTTGGAGGGGGACGCCGGACCGAACACTGAAGCTTTCTTT. Translated: CASSLEGDAGPNTEAFF.

The rearrangement joins TRBV9 to TRBJ2-3, with 10 bases identical to TRBD2. The V segment lost 0 bases and the J segment 0 bases; nucleotides outside the gene matches: 4. The CDR3 length is 17 residues. Germline values: CDR1 SGDLS, CDR2 YYNGEE. The CDR3 DNA reads as TGTGCCAGCAGCGTAGCCAGCGGGGGGGTTAGCACAGATACGCAGTATTTT. Translating it yields CASSVASGGVSTDTQYF.

Judged by abundance, this clone is medium-sized. The V call is TRBV11-3, the J call TRBJ2-3; D remains unclear. Per germline, CDR1 SGHNT and CDR2 YENEEA. The CDR3 spans 15 residues. Trimming took off 4 bases at V and 6 bases at J, with 17 bases between the two ends. The CDR3 protein is CASSSDSMIADTQYF. CDR3 coding DNA: TGTGCCAGCAGCTCCGATAGCATGATAGCTGATACGCAGTATTTT.

V and J are TRBV19 and TRBJ1-2, with D possibly TRBD1 on 6 matching bases. Germline V lookup: CDR1 LNHDA, CDR2 SQIVND (reference sequence). V lost 7 bases and J lost 2, with 17 bases in between. The CDR3 has 15 residues. The chain's CDR3 is CASTPDAGVNYGYTF. The DNA for the CDR3 is TGTGCCAGTACCCCAGACGCAGGGGTAAACTATGGCTACACCTTC.

In its sample, this clone is medium-sized. The chain joins TRBV9 to TRBJ2-2; no reliable D call. CDR1 is SGDLS, CDR2 YYNGEE, per germline. The CDR3 has 12 amino acids. V lost 5 bases to trimming and J lost 7 bases, with 9 bases between them. The CDR3 nucleotides read TGTGCCAGCAGGGGTCGTAACGGGGAGCTGTTTTTT. Residues: CASRGRNGELFF. The full variable domain, in which reference TRBV9 and TRBJ2-2 provide the parts outside the CDR3, is DSGVTQTPKHLITATGQRVTLRCSPRSGDLSVYWYQQSLDQGLQFLIQYYNGEERAKGNILERFSAQQFPDLHSELNLSSLELGDSALYFCASRGRNGELFFGEGSRLTVL.

The rearrangement uses TRBV19 and TRBJ2-1; no clear D. The V gene's germline CDR1 is LNHDA and CDR2 SQIVND (reference sequence). V dropped 0 bases and J dropped 7 bases, with 10 bases sitting between them. The CDR3 runs to 14 residues. In DNA form, the CDR3 reads TGTGCCAGTAGTATAGAAAACGGCCCAAATGAGCAGTTCTTC. Its protein is CASSIENGPNEQFF. Using reference TRBV19 and TRBJ2-1 for the parts outside the CDR3, the full variable domain is DGGITQSPKYLFRKEGQNVTLSCEQNLNHDAMYWYRQDPGQGLRLIYYSQIVNDFQKGDIAEGYSVSREKKESFPLTVTSAQKNPTAFYLCASSIENGPNEQFFGPGTRLTVL.

This clone came up a few times. The chain is built from TRBV19 and TRBJ1-1; D is undetermined. V shed 4 bases and J shed 5 bases, with 11 bases lying between them. The germline gives CDR1 LNHDA, CDR2 SQIVND (reference sequence). This CDR3 region has 13 residues. The CDR3 spells CASSTLRGTEAFF. CDR3 nucleotides: TGTGCCAGTAGTACCCTCCGCGGTACTGAAGCTTTCTTT.

By share, this clone ranks as medium-sized (0.01 to 0.1%). The chain employs TRBV6-8 and TRBJ2-7; 7 nucleotides line up with TRBD1. The CDR3 covers 12 residues. Trimming removed 5 bases from V and 5 bases from J; junction bases left unmatched: 3. Germline values: CDR1 MNHGY, CDR2 SAAAGT. For the CDR3, the DNA is TGTGCCAGCAGTGTAACAGGGGACGAGCAGTACTTC. Encoded protein: CASSVTGDEQYF.

Relative to its sample, this clone is medium-sized. The chain combines TRBV11-3 with TRBJ2-2; D is ambiguous. CDR3 size: 15 residues. Germline V lookup: CDR1 SGHNT, CDR2 YENEEA. V was trimmed by 5 bases and J by 3 bases, leaving 13 bases between them. The CDR3 region has the DNA TGTGCCAGCAGCAACACTTTGGGATACACCGGGGAGCTGTTTTTT. Translating gives CASSNTLGYTGELFF. The whole variable domain, filled in from reference TRBV11-3 and TRBJ2-2, reads EAGVVQSPRYKIIEKKQPVAFWCNPISGHNTLYWYLQNLGQGPELLIRYENEEAVDDSQLPKDRFSAERLKGVDSTLKIQPAELGDSAVYLCASSNTLGYTGELFFGEGSRLTVL.

This chain joins TRBV5-1 and TRBJ2-3; D is possibly TRBD1 or TRBD2 (6 bases each). Germline CDR1 reads SGHRS; CDR2 reads YFSETQ. Deletions cut 2 bases from V and 4 bases from J, with 14 bases between. The CDR3 length is 15 residues. CDR3 in DNA: TGCGCCAGCAGCTTAGGAGCGGAGGGGGCAGATACGCAGTATTTT. Its translation: CASSLGAEGADTQYF.

This chain connects TRBV19 to TRBJ1-2, with a possible D match to TRBD1 (6 bases). Trimming removed 3 bases from V and 0 bases from J, with 11 bases in between. Germline CDR1 and CDR2: LNHDA and SQIVND (reference sequence). CDR3 length equals 15 residues. CDR3 region: CASSILTGSNYGYTF. CDR3 bases: TGTGCCAGTAGTATTTTGACAGGTTCTAACTATGGCTACACCTTC.

This chain joins TRBV19 and TRBJ1-5; possibly TRBD1 for D (5 bases). There are 17 residues in the CDR3. V lost 1 base and J 6 bases, leaving 19 bases between the germline ends. Germline V gene lookup returns CDR1 LNHDA and CDR2 SQIVND (reference sequence). The CDR3 sequence: CASSIVRERGRGQPQHF. The DNA for the CDR3 is TGTGCCAGTAGTATAGTTCGGGAAAGGGGACGGGGTCAGCCCCAGCATTTT.

The chain uses TRBV6-4 and TRBJ2-1; D call uncertain. The CDR3 is made up of 11 amino acids. Deletions cut 11 bases from V and 5 bases from J, with 10 bases between. The germline V gene encodes CDR1 MRHNA and CDR2 SNTAGT. CDR3 residues: CAPHENNEQFF. For the CDR3, the DNA is TGTGCCCCCCACGAAAACAATGAGCAGTTCTTC.

Many counts were recorded for this clone. The rearrangement links TRBV6-8 to TRBJ1-2; D remains ambiguous. V lost 4 bases to trimming and J lost 3 bases, with 9 bases between them. The CDR3 sequence is 13 residues long. Per germline, CDR1 MNHGY and CDR2 SAAAGT. The CDR3 bases are TGTGCCAGCAGTTTGGAGCTCTACTATGGCTACACCTTC. Protein product: CASSLELYYGYTF.

J is TRBJ1-2 and V is TRBV6-8, with 10 bases that match TRBD1. The CDR3 has 13 residues. In germline, CDR1 is MNHGY, CDR2 SAAAGT. The V gene end was trimmed by 4 bases and the J gene end by 6 bases; junction bases not matched to a gene: 2. CDR3 DNA sequence: TGTGCCAGCAGTTGGGACAGGGGCCATGGCTACACCTTC. Translation gives CASSWDRGHGYTF.

This clone was found a few times. The CDR3 DNA reads as TGTGCCAGCACCGTGGTGAGACAGGGGTTCGCTTTCTTT. This gives the protein CASTVVRQGFAFF. The J gene is TRBJ1-1, the V gene TRBV6-8, with 8 bases aligning to TRBD1. V dropped 7 bases and J dropped 11; count of bases not matched to a gene: 12. The germline V gene has CDR1 MNHGY and CDR2 SAAAGT. This CDR3 has 13 amino acids.

This chain connects TRBV30 to TRBJ1-4, with D unclear. CDR1 GTSNPN and CDR2 SVGIG come from the germline V gene (reference sequence). The CDR3 spans 16 residues. V was pared by 3 bases and J by 4 bases, with 18 bases between. The CDR3 region is CAWSQPSVGINEKLFF. CDR3 coding DNA: TGTGCCTGGAGCCAACCATCCGTAGGGATTAATGAAAAACTGTTTTTT. Filled out from reference TRBV30 and TRBJ1-4, the complete variable domain reads SQTIHQWPATLVQPVGSPLSLECTVEGTSNPNLYWYRQAAGRGLQLLFYSVGIGQISSEVPQNLSASRPQDRQFILSSKKLLLSDSGFYLCAWSQPSVGINEKLFFGSGTQLSVL.